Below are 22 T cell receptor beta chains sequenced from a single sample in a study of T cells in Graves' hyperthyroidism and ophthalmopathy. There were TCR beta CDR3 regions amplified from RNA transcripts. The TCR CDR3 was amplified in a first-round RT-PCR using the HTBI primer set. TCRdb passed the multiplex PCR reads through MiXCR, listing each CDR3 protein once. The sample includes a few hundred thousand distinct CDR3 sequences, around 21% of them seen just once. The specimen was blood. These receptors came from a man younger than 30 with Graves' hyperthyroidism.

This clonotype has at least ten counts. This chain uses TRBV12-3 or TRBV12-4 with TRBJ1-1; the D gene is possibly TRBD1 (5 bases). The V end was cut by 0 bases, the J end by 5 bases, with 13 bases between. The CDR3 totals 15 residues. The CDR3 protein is CASSLARGVFTEAFF. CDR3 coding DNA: TGTGCCAGCAGTTTAGCGAGGGGTGTATTTACTGAAGCTTTCTTT.

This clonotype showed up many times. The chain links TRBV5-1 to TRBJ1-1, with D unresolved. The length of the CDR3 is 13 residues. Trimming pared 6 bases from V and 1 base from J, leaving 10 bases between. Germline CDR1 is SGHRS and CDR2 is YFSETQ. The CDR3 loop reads CASTPDGNTEAFF. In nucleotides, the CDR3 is TGCGCCAGCACGCCGGACGGGAACACTGAAGCTTTCTTT.

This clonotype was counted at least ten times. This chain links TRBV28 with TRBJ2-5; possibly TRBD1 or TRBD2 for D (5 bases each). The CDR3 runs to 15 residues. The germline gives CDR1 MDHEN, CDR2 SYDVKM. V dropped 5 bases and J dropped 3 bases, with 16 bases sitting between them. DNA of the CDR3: TGTGCCAGCAGTCCCCCCGGGGCATCCAAAGAGACCCAGTACTTC. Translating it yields CASSPPGASKETQYF.

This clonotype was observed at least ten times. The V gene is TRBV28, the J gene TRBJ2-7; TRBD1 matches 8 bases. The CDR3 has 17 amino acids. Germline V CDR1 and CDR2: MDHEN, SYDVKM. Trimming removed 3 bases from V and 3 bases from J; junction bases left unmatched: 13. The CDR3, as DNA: TGTGCCAGCAGTTTCCCTAGGACAGGGTCTCTCCTCTACGAGCAGTACTTC. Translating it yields CASSFPRTGSLLYEQYF.

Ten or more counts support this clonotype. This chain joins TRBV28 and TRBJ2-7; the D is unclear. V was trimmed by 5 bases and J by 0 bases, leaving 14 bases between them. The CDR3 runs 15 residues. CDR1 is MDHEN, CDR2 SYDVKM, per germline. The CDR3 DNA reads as TGTGCCAGCAGTCCTTTAGGATCGGGCTCCTACGAGCAGTACTTC. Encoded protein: CASSPLGSGSYEQYF.

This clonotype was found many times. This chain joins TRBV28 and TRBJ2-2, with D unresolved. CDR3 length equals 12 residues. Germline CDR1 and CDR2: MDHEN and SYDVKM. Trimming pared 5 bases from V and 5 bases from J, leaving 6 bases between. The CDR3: CASSTLTGELFF. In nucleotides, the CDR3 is TGTGCCAGCAGTACCTTAACCGGGGAGCTGTTTTTT. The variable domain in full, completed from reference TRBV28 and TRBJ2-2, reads DVKVTQSSRYLVKRTGEKVFLECVQDMDHENMFWYRQDPGLGLRLIYFSYDVKMKEKGDIPEGYSVSREKKERFSLILESASTNQTSMYLCASSTLTGELFFGEGSRLTVL.

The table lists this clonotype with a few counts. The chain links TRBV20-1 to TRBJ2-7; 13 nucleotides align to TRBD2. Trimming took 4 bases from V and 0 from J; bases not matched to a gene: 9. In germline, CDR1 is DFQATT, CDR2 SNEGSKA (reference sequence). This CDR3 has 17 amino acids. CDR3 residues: CSATRLAGGHHSYEQYF. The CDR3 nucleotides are TGCAGTGCTACCCGACTAGCGGGGGGCCACCACTCCTACGAGCAGTACTTC.

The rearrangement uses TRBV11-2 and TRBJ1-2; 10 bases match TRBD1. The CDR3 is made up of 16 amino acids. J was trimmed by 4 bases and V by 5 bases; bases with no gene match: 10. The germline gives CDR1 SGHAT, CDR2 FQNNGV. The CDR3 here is CASSPRTGGGLYGYTF. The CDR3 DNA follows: TGTGCCAGCAGCCCGCGGACAGGGGGGGGACTCTATGGCTACACCTTC.

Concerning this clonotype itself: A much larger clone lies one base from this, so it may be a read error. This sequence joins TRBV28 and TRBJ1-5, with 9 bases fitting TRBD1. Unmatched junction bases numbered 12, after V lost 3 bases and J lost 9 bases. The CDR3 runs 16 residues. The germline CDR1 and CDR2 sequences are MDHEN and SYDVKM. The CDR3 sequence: CASSFKLDRGVRPQHF. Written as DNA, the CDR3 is TGTGCCAGCAGTTTCAAACTTGACAGGGGGGTTCGGCCCCAGCATTTT.

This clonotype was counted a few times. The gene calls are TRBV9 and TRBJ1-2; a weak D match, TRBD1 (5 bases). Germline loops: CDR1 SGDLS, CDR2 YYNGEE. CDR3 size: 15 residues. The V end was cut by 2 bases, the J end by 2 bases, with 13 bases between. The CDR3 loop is CASSVEDTRNYGYTF. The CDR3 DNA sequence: TGTGCCAGCAGCGTCGAGGACACTCGGAACTATGGCTACACCTTC.

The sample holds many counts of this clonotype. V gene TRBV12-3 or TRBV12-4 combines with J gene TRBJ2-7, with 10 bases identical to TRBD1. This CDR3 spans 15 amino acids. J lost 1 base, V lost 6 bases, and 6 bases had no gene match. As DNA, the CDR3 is TGTGCCAGCAGAGAAGGGACAGGGGCGTCCTACGAGCAGTACTTC. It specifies CASREGTGASYEQYF.

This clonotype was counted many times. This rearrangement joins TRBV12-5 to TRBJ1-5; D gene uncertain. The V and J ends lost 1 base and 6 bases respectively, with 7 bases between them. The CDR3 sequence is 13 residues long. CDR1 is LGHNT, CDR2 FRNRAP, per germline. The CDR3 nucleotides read TGTGCTAGTGGTTTGGCGTTAGCTCAGCCCCAGCATTTT. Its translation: CASGLALAQPQHF.

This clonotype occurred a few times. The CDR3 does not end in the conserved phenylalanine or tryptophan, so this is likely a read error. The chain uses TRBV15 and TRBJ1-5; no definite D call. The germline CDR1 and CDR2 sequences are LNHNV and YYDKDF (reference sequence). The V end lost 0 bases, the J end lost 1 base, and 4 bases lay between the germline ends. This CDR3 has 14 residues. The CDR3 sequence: CATSRDRSNQPQHV. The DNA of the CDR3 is TGTGCCACCAGCAGAGACAGGAGCAATCAGCCCCAGCATGTG.

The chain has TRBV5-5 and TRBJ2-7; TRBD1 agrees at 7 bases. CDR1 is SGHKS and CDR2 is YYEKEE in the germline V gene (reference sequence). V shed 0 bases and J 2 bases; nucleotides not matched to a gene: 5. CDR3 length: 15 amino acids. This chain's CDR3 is CASSLGTGVPYEQYF. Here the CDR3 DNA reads TGTGCCAGCAGCTTGGGAACAGGGGTTCCCTACGAGCAGTACTTC.

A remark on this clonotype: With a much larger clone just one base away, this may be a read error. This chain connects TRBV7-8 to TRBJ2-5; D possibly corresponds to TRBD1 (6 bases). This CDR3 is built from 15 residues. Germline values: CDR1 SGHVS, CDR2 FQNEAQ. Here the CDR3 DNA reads TGTGCCATCAGCTCAACAGGGACGAGGTGGGAGACCCAGTACTTC. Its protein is CAISSTGTRWETQYF.

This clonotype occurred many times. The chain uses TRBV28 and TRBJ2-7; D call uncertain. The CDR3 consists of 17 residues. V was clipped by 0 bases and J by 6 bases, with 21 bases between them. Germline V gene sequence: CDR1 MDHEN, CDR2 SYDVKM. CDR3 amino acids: CASSLCEWVQSPSEQYF. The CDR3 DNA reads TGTGCCAGCAGTTTATGCGAGTGGGTTCAGTCCCCGAGCGAGCAGTACTTC.

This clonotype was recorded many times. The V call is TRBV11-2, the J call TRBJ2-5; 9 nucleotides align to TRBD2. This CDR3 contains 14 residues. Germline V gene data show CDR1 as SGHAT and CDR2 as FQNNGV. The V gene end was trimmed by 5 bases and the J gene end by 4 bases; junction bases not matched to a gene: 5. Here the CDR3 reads CASSLGTSLETQYF. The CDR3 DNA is TGTGCCAGCAGCCTCGGGACTAGCCTAGAGACCCAGTACTTC.

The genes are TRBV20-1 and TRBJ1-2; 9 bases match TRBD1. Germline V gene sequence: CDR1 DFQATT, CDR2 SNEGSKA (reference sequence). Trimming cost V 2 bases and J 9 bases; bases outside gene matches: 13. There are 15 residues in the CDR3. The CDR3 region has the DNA TGCAGTGCTAGACCCCGGACAGGGGATTTATGGCGCTACACCTTC. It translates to CSARPRTGDLWRYTF.

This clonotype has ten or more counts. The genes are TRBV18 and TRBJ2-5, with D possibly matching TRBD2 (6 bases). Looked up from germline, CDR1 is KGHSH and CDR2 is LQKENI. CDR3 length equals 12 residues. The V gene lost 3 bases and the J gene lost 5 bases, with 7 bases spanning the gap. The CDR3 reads CASSPREETQYF. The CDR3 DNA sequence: TGTGCCAGCTCACCCCGGGAGGAGACCCAGTACTTC. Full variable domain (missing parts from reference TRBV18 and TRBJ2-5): NAGVMQNPRHLVRRRGQEARLRCSPMKGHSHVYWYRQLPEEGLKFMVYLQKENIIDESGMPKERFSAEFPKEGPSILRIQQVVRGDSAAYFCASSPREETQYFGPGTRLLVL.

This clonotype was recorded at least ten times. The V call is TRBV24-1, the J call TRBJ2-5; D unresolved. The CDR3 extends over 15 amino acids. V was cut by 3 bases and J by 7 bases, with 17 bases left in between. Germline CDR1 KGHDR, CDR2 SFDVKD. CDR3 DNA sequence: TGTGCCACCAGTGATCCGGACGGTCAGAAGGGGACCCAGTACTTC. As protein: CATSDPDGQKGTQYF.

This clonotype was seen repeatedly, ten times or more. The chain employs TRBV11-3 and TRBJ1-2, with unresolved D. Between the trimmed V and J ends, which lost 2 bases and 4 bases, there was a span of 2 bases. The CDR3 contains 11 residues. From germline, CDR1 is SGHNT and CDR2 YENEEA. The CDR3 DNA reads TGTGCCAGCAGCTTAACCTATGGCTACACCTTC. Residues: CASSLTYGYTF.

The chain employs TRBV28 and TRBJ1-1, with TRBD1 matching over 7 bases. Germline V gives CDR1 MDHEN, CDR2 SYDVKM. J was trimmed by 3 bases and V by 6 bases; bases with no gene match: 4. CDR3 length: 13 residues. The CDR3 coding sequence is TGTGCCAGCAGCAAGGACAGGTACACTGAAGCTTTCTTT. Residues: CASSKDRYTEAFF. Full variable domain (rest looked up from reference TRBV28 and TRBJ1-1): DVKVTQSSRYLVKRTGEKVFLECVQDMDHENMFWYRQDPGLGLRLIYFSYDVKMKEKGDIPEGYSVSREKKERFSLILESASTNQTSMYLCASSKDRYTEAFFGQGTRLTVV.